What follows are 5 T cell receptor beta chains derived from one specimen sequenced in a study of OX40 agonist ivuxolimab in advanced cancers. Some clones are missing from TCRdb's copy, which holds only in-frame ones; the method was immunoSEQ multiplex PCR. Of roughly 32,000 clones in the sample, 81% are singletons; the top ten hold around a fifth. The sample consisted of CD4+ or CD8+ T cells sorted from blood, taken in a trial of the OX40 agonist ivuxolimab. Every receptor here comes from an adult with an advanced solid tumor such as melanoma, head and neck, liver or kidney cancer.

The rearrangement links TRBV10-2 to TRBJ2-5; 12 positions match TRBD2. CDR1 is WSHSY and CDR2 is SAAADI in the germline V gene. J lost 5 bases, V lost 5 bases, and 6 bases had no gene match. CDR3 size: 15 residues. CDR3 residues: CASSRTSGEGETQYF. The DNA of the CDR3 is TGCGCCAGCAGTCGGACTAGCGGGGAGGGGGAGACCCAGTACTTC.

This clone has just one count. The chain links TRBV5-1 to TRBJ1-2; a possible D gene is TRBD1 (6 bases). CDR1 and CDR2 from the germline V gene are SGHRS and YFSETQ. The CDR3 runs 13 residues. V was shortened by 2 bases and J by 6 bases, with 11 bases between the two germline ends. The CDR3 loop is CASSFPGENGYTF. The CDR3 coding sequence is TGCGCCAGCAGCTTCCCAGGGGAGAATGGCTACACCTTC.

V and J are TRBV7-9 and TRBJ1-2; D not resolved. The CDR3 runs 17 residues. The V gene's germline CDR1 is SEHNR and CDR2 FQNEAQ (reference sequence). Between the trimmed V and J ends, which lost 5 bases and 4 bases, there was a span of 23 bases. CDR3 residues: CASSPRWLEGSGYGYTF. The CDR3 DNA is TGTGCCAGCAGCCCCCGGTGGTTAGAGGGAAGCGGCTATGGCTACACCTTC.

This clone was seen a few times. The genes are TRBV5-8 and TRBJ2-1, with D perhaps TRBD1 (5 bases). Germline CDR1 reads SGHTS; CDR2 reads YDEGEE. There are 12 residues in the CDR3. V lost 4 bases, J lost 7 bases, and 9 bases lay in between. In nucleotides, the CDR3 is TGTGCCAGCAGCACTGACAGAAATGAGCAGTTCTTC. Its protein product is CASSTDRNEQFF.

This clone was picked up one time. V gene TRBV5-4 combines with J gene TRBJ2-5, with D possibly called TRBD1 or TRBD2 (5 bases each). Germline V gene data show CDR1 as SGHNT and CDR2 as YYREEE (reference sequence). The CDR3 length is 16 residues. Deletions cut 0 bases from V and 5 bases from J, with 17 bases between. CDR3 in DNA: TGTGCCAGCAGCTTGGGGGGCAGGGCGCCGGGGGAGACCCAGTACTTC. Translating it yields CASSLGGRAPGETQYF.